This T cell receptor beta chain is drawn from a study of persistence of HIV-infected CD4 T cells (dated by TCRdb to the early 2020s). With regard to the full study: The study isolated CMV- and HIV-1 Gag-responding CD4+ T cells from ART-treated individuals to examine antigen-driven clonal expansion of HIV-1-infected cells. The median time participants had been on suppressive ART was about eight years. Peripheral blood samples of up to roughly 180 mL were collected at multiple time points, except for a couple of participants, who underwent leukapheresis at a single time point. TCRbeta sequencing assessed the clonality of all cells in each sorted population, while proviral sequencing assessed the clonality of infected cells. For the TCR cluster analysis across participants, about 8 participants were included for CMV and more than 5 participants for Gag. Broader findings and caveats from the paper: Only a small number of individuals took part in the study, and the range of antigens tested was limited. Within the same sorted populations, TCR oligoclonality correlated with proviral oligoclonality. Bulk TCR analyses could not be limited to the rare CMV-responding cells that actually contained HIV-1 proviruses. Antigen-responding cells were enriched for degenerate expanded CDR3beta sequences, which suggests convergent selection of CD4+ responses to CMV and Gag. TCRbeta richness in CMV- and Gag-responding cells was significantly lower than in anti-CD3/anti-CD28-responding cells; CMV-responding cells had higher oligoclonality than CD3/CD28-stimulated and Gag-responding cells.

The treatment or condition label for this specimen denotes: suppressive antiretroviral therapy. Lysates of CMV-infected fibroblasts at around 9.7 ug/mL were used to stimulate the cells. Memory CD4+ T cells that did not respond, being CD40L-negative, CD69-negative and CD45RO-high, were sorted as memory populations depleted of antigen-responding cells. HIV-1-infected adults in whom suppressive ART had been started during chronic infection were enrolled as participants. For at least 4 years, the participants' plasma HIV-1 RNA had been undetectable, below 50 copies/mL. To be included, participants needed a CD4+ T cell count above 400 cells/uL and a positive CMV serology. Before stimulation, PBMCs were isolated using density centrifugation and depleted of CD8+ T cells. For approximately 18 hours, CD8-depleted PBMCs were stimulated with anti-CD28/CD49d costimulation, a CD40-blocking antibody, and enfuvirtide, which was added to prevent new infections. Cell sorting was done on a Beckman Coulter MoFlo Legacy or XDP sorter, and dead cells were excluded with propidium iodide. Genomic DNA was extracted using the QIAamp DNA Mini Kit for samples with more than one million cells and using the Quick-DNA Microprep Kit for all other samples.

The CDR3 has 16 amino acids, counting the end cysteine and phenylalanine. Just CDR3 DNA is preserved here, 48 bases in frame from base 1. V loses 2 bases, J loses 3 bases, and the germline ends lie 15 bases apart. The germline V gene encodes CDR1 SEHNR and CDR2 FQNEAQ (reference sequence). The immunoSEQ hsTCRB assay version 4, run in survey mode, was used to sequence TCRbeta repertoires from genomic DNA. For TCRbeta sequencing, genomic DNA was diluted to roughly 10 ng/uL, with up to 1 ug used per sample. The source study handled its data this way. ImmunoSeq Analyzer 3.0 was used for analysis of TCRbeta data, and diversity was computed on productive nucleotide rearrangements. The improved Chao index was used to estimate lower-bound TCR diversity, and the Gini coefficient was used to estimate clonality using the Immunarch R package. Different nucleotide rearrangements encoding the same CDR3beta amino acid sequence were treated as distinct clonotypes. TCRbeta sequences significantly enriched in antigen-responding cells relative to anti-CD3/anti-CD28-activated cells were identified by differential abundance analysis. TCRs were clustered by predicted peptide-MHC specificity with GLIPH2, both within individual participants and across merged participant data sets. TCRdb's version of the immuneACCESS table is confined to in-frame rearrangements and falls short of the full clone set. An unresolved V gene accounts for under half of the shortfall where checked; the remainder is of unknown origin. Clonal size and the V and J genes are those of that table, whereas D and trimming came from the DNA. Counted in this sample were about 30,000 clones; approximately 80% of them appeared once. Roughly 0.86% of the sample rests with the top ten.

As for this clone: Its antigen target is currently unknown. Base qualities are missing; no much larger clone stands one base away.

The chain joins TRBV7-9 to TRBJ2-3, and perhaps TRBD2 as D gene, on 6 matching bases. The TCR originated in an adult man with HIV who was CMV-seropositive. Specimen: CD4+ T cells sorted from PBMCs after roughly 19-hour stimulation, collected from a patient who received antiretroviral therapy. The meaning of the sample's cell subset or site label: CD40L-CD69- CD45RO-high memory CD4 T cells not responding to CMV lysate. The CDR3 protein is CASSLKRPGETDTQYF. The nucleotides are TGTGCCAGCAGCTTAAAGCGCCCGGGAGAGACAGATACGCAGTATTTT.